Sequencing of this T cell receptor (beta chain) was carried out in a study of control samples from healthy donors and cancer patients. CDR1 is SGHTA and CDR2 is FQGNSA in the germline V gene. V shed 5 bases and J 0 bases; nucleotides not matched to a gene: 10. CDR3 length equals 19 residues. Libraries were prepared by immunoSEQ multiplex PCR; TCRdb keeps only in-frame clonotypes and omits some of them. The table counts about 190,000 clones; about 2.2% lies in the top ten. Input material: blood. The receptor comes from a woman aged 25 to 45 in good health. The V and J genes are TRBV7-2 and TRBJ2-2; 12 bases line up with TRBD2. The CDR3 loop reads CASSKKLAGGNANTGELFF. The CDR3 DNA sequence: TGTGCCAGCAGCAAAAAACTAGCGGGGGGCAACGCGAACACCGGGGAGCTGTTTTTT. The full variable domain, rest sourced from reference TRBV7-2 and TRBJ2-2, is GAGVSQSPSNKVTEKGKDVELRCDPISGHTALYWYRQSLGQGLEFLIYFQGNSAPDKSGLPSDRFSAERTGGSVSTLTIQRTQQEDSAVYLCASSKKLAGGNANTGELFFGEGSRLTVL.